A selection of T cell receptor beta chains follows, all from one sample in a study of shared clonotypes between healthy human individuals. The data were produced by immunoSEQ multiplex PCR, yet TCRdb's version contains in-frame clones alone and is incomplete. The sample has almost 750,000 clones, roughly 72% seen once; the top ten hold under 2%. Sequencing input: memory CD4+ T cells sorted from blood. These receptors were collected from a woman between 25 and 40 years old in good health. The CDR3 runs from the conserved cysteine through the conserved F or W. The order of the fields is clone size, J gene, V gene, CDR3 protein. Not all rows give a size; the values are once, few, many and, for expanded clones, a class.

abundance: .; j_gene: TRBJ2-1; v_gene: TRBV5-1; CDR3aa: CASSFVLRDHNEQFF
abundance: .; j_gene: TRBJ2-7; v_gene: TRBV28; CDR3aa: CASRPGLRAFYEQYF
abundance: few; j_gene: TRBJ2-7; v_gene: TRBV10-3; CDR3aa: CAIMGGSSYEQYF
abundance: .; j_gene: TRBJ1-5; v_gene: TRBV2; CDR3aa: CASSTDPPGEPQHF
abundance: .; j_gene: TRBJ1-5; v_gene: TRBV5-6; CDR3aa: CASSSGRNQPQHF
abundance: once; j_gene: TRBJ2-3; v_gene: TRBV18; CDR3aa: CASSTGTEDTQYF
abundance: .; j_gene: TRBJ2-2; v_gene: TRBV28; CDR3aa: CASSWGLAGGFGGELFF
abundance: .; j_gene: TRBJ2-1; v_gene: TRBV19; CDR3aa: CASSMGQFGNEQFF
abundance: many; j_gene: TRBJ2-2; v_gene: TRBV7-9; CDR3aa: CASSFDITGELFF
abundance: .; j_gene: TRBJ2-7; v_gene: TRBV7-2; CDR3aa: CASSQRRGSEQYF
abundance: many; j_gene: TRBJ2-7; v_gene: TRBV19; CDR3aa: CASSRGTGYEQYF
abundance: .; j_gene: TRBJ2-1; v_gene: TRBV27; CDR3aa: CASTQLAGGPKEQFF
abundance: .; j_gene: TRBJ2-7; v_gene: TRBV28; CDR3aa: CASVTGSYEQYF
abundance: .; j_gene: TRBJ2-5; v_gene: TRBV28; CDR3aa: CASSQGTGGQETQYF
abundance: few; j_gene: TRBJ2-7; v_gene: TRBV18; CDR3aa: CASSPDYLSSSYEQYF
abundance: .; j_gene: TRBJ1-2; v_gene: TRBV28; CDR3aa: CASSIQASYGYTF
abundance: many; j_gene: TRBJ2-5; v_gene: TRBV28; CDR3aa: CASSRAGTPAPKSQYF
abundance: .; j_gene: TRBJ1-4; v_gene: TRBV25-1; CDR3aa: CASSDERGANEKLFF
abundance: many; j_gene: TRBJ1-3; v_gene: TRBV25-1; CDR3aa: CASSRQGAFGNTIYF
abundance: .; j_gene: TRBJ2-1; v_gene: TRBV9; CDR3aa: CASSGASGTYNEQFF
abundance: .; j_gene: TRBJ1-1; v_gene: TRBV29-1; CDR3aa: CSVTRIVGTEAFF
abundance: .; j_gene: TRBJ2-2; v_gene: TRBV27; CDR3aa: CASSDDGRRGRTGELFF
abundance: few; j_gene: TRBJ1-1; v_gene: TRBV2; CDR3aa: CASILDREFEAFF
abundance: .; j_gene: TRBJ2-2; v_gene: TRBV19; CDR3aa: CASSIGPGQMITGELFF
abundance: few; j_gene: TRBJ2-5; v_gene: TRBV29-1; CDR3aa: CSVFDLGENFQETQYF